This T cell receptor beta chain was documented in a study of T cells expressing NK-cell markers. Broader study findings: A handful of donors showed these clonotypes also leading the CD3+CD56-NKG2C+ fraction.

Looked up from germline, CDR1 is LNHNV and CDR2 is YYDKDF (reference sequence). CDR3 length: 19 amino acids. A note on this clonotype: Its antigen is not known.

UMIs were included in TCR beta cDNA generated by 5'RACE template switching. Using the 5' RACE reads, TCRdb records one entry per CDR3 protein without DNA. The specimen's table records about 390,000 distinct CDR3 sequences. The gene calls are TRBV15 and TRBJ2-3; as DNA is missing, the TRBD1 call by TCRdb cannot be tested. Sequencing used blood T cells: a sorted CD56 or NKG2C T cell subset, CD4+ or CD8+ T cells, or bulk PBMC T cells (not recorded which). The TCR originated in a woman aged 50 to 65 in good health. Here the CDR3 reads CATSRGNRQGVSSTDTQYF.